Sequencing of this T cell receptor beta chain was carried out in a study of beta chain features in type 1 diabetes. Study-level information: Examination of sorted cells across all samples involved about 99 million cells.

The study, taken as a whole, reports: Moderate but significant shortening of TCRB CDR3s was recorded in all four CD4+ subsets from Type 1 diabetes patients. Relative to healthy donors, patients appeared to have naive, central memory and Treg TCRB repertoires that were more similar. Diminished insertions and augmented deletions at VDJ junctions characterized type 1 diabetes patients.

Averaging about 120 mL, one heparinised blood draw was given by each donor. This clone came up many times. The antigen is undetermined. Expressed TCRB transcripts were sequenced because the entire RNA isolate underwent reverse transcription. This table comes from immunoSEQ multiplex PCR, and its TCRdb copy is limited to in-frame clones, with some not included. This sample has 300,000 to 350,000 clones, with around 9.7% found just once. J lost 2 bases, V lost 0 bases, and 7 bases had no gene match. Germline-derived CDR1 and CDR2 are SGDLS and YYNGEE. This CDR3 is 17 amino acids long. Sequenced material: central memory CD4+ T cells from blood. V usage is TRBV9 and J usage is TRBJ2-3, with 9 bases fitting TRBD2. This clonotype was sampled from a man under 40 with type 1 diabetes. The chain's CDR3 is CASSVGLAGTLTDTQYF. Here the CDR3 DNA reads TGTGCCAGCAGCGTAGGGCTAGCGGGGACTCTCACAGATACGCAGTATTTT. Full variable domain (outside the CDR3, taken from reference TRBV9 and TRBJ2-3): DSGVTQTPKHLITATGQRVTLRCSPRSGDLSVYWYQQSLDQGLQFLIQYYNGEERAKGNILERFSAQQFPDLHSELNLSSLELGDSALYFCASSVGLAGTLTDTQYFGPGTRLTVL.